These 16 T cell receptor beta chains originate from one sample sequenced in a study of glioma-infiltrating T cells after dendritic cell vaccination. Measured with immunoSEQ multiplex PCR; TCRdb has only the in-frame clones, and not every one. The table has about 92,000 clones, 86% seen once. The sample here was blood, taken before dendritic cell vaccination. These TCRs come from a human donor with glioblastoma.

This clone was picked up one time. This chain connects TRBV15 to TRBJ1-2; D remains unclear. CDR3 length: 16 residues. Germline assignment: CDR1 LNHNV and CDR2 YYDKDF (reference sequence). The V and J ends lost 0 bases and 4 bases respectively, with 15 bases between them. CDR3 loop: CATSRDVSPGSYGYTF. In DNA, the CDR3 is TGTGCCACCAGCAGAGACGTAAGTCCAGGCAGCTATGGCTACACCTTC. Complete variable domain (other parts from reference TRBV15 and TRBJ1-2): DAMVIQNPRYQVTQFGKPVTLSCSQTLNHNVMYWYQQKSSQAPKLLFHYYDKDFNNEADTPDNFQSRRPNTSFCFLDIRSPGLGDTAMYLCATSRDVSPGSYGYTFGSGTRLTVV.

The chain uses TRBV9 and TRBJ1-4, with unresolved D. This CDR3 comprises 15 residues. Germline CDR1 SGDLS, CDR2 YYNGEE. V was cut by 0 bases and J by 1 base, with 7 bases left in between. CDR3 residues: CASSVGLVTNEKLFF. In nucleotides, the CDR3 is TGTGCCAGCAGCGTAGGGCTGGTAACTAATGAAAAACTGTTTTTT. Full variable domain (rest looked up from reference TRBV9 and TRBJ1-4): DSGVTQTPKHLITATGQRVTLRCSPRSGDLSVYWYQQSLDQGLQFLIQYYNGEERAKGNILERFSAQQFPDLHSELNLSSLELGDSALYFCASSVGLVTNEKLFFGSGTQLSVL.

The rearrangement uses TRBV7-2 and TRBJ2-7, with D perhaps matching TRBD1 (6 bases). CDR3 length: 16 amino acids. Per the germline V gene, CDR1 is SGHTA and CDR2 is FQGNSA. Trimming cost V 4 bases and J 7 bases, with 23 bases left between them. In DNA form, the CDR3 reads TGTGCCAGCAGCTACTCCGGGCGAGGGGGTCGGGAAGAGCAGTACTTC. The encoded protein is CASSYSGRGGREEQYF. Complete variable domain (other parts from reference TRBV7-2 and TRBJ2-7): GAGVSQSPSNKVTEKGKDVELRCDPISGHTALYWYRQSLGQGLEFLIYFQGNSAPDKSGLPSDRFSAERTGGSVSTLTIQRTQQEDSAVYLCASSYSGRGGREEQYFGPGTRLTVT.

A note on this clone: Within the sample, other DNA sequences also encode this same CDR3. The CDR3 DNA is TGTGCCAGCAGCCTCGGGACAGGGGACGGCTACACCTTC. It translates to CASSLGTGDGYTF. The rearrangement uses TRBV11-2 and TRBJ1-2, with TRBD1 matching 10 bases. The CDR3 length is 13 residues. CDR1 SGHAT and CDR2 FQNNGV come from the germline V gene. V lost 5 bases to trimming and J lost 8 bases; unmatched junction nucleotides: 5.

This clone was counted a few times. The chain links TRBV5-6 to TRBJ2-5, with TRBD2 identical over 7 bases. V lost 3 bases and J lost 4; bases outside the gene matches: 9. Per the germline V gene, CDR1 is SGHDT and CDR2 is YYEEEE. This CDR3 has 15 residues. The CDR3 DNA sequence: TGTGCCAGCAGCTCGTGGGGGACTACCTTAGAGACCCAGTACTTC. Translated: CASSSWGTTLETQYF.

CDR3 in DNA: TGTGCCAGCAGCTTCTGGCAGGGTCCAAATGAGCAGTTCTTC. It codes for CASSFWQGPNEQFF. The gene calls are TRBV7-9 and TRBJ2-1, with TRBD1 as a possible D gene (5 bases). From germline, CDR1 is SEHNR and CDR2 FQNEAQ (reference sequence). With 3 bases removed from V and 7 bases from J, the gap between germline ends came to 13 bases. This CDR3 comprises 14 residues.

The chain uses TRBV15 and TRBJ1-1; a possible D gene is TRBD1 (6 bases). Germline V lookup: CDR1 LNHNV, CDR2 YYDKDF (reference sequence). The V gene lost 3 bases and the J gene lost 3 bases, with 20 bases spanning the gap. This CDR3 is 17 amino acids long. CDR3 DNA: TGTGCCACCAGCAGTGTACAGGGCAGATCGTCGGACACTGAAGCTTTCTTT. As protein: CATSSVQGRSSDTEAFF.

This chain links TRBV2 with TRBJ1-5; D perhaps matches TRBD1 (6 bases). Trimming cost V 6 bases and J 6 bases, with 12 bases left between them. Germline loops: CDR1 SNHLY, CDR2 FYNNEI. This CDR3 spans 13 amino acids. The DNA for the CDR3 is TGTGCCAGCAGGACAGGTATACGTCAGCCCCAGCATTTT. Residues: CASRTGIRQPQHF.

The rearrangement links TRBV5-4 to TRBJ2-3; TRBD2 matches 10 bases. Germline V gene lookup returns CDR1 SGHNT and CDR2 YYREEE (reference sequence). The J segment lost 3 bases and the V segment lost 0 bases, leaving 7 bases of the junction unmatched. The CDR3 is made up of 17 amino acids. CDR3 bases: TGTGCCAGCAGCTTGGCAGCGGGGGGGGCTTCAACAGATACGCAGTATTTT. Translated, it gives CASSLAAGGASTDTQYF.

The chain recombines TRBV25-1 with TRBJ1-3, with D possibly TRBD1 on 6 matching bases. Germline CDR1 and CDR2: MGHDK and SYGVNS. Deletions cut 1 base from V and 3 bases from J, with 10 bases between. This CDR3 comprises 15 residues. The CDR3, as DNA: TGTGCCAGCAGTGAATCGGGGGGGCTTGGAAACACCATATATTTT. It specifies CASSESGGLGNTIYF.

The chain couples TRBV5-4 to TRBJ2-7, with 11 bases matching TRBD2. Germline V lookup: CDR1 SGHNT, CDR2 YYREEE (reference sequence). J was trimmed by 3 bases and V by 3 bases; bases with no gene match: 5. The CDR3 has 15 amino acids. Written as DNA, the CDR3 is TGTGCCAGCAGCTATAAAACTAGCGGGGGCTACGAGCAGTACTTC. This encodes CASSYKTSGGYEQYF.

This chain connects TRBV19 to TRBJ2-3, with 9 bases lining up with TRBD1. The CDR3 consists of 15 residues. J gave up 1 base and V 8 bases, and 7 bases lay outside the gene matches. Germline assignment: CDR1 LNHDA and CDR2 SQIVND (reference sequence). The CDR3 here is CASAGRQGGTDTQYF. DNA of the CDR3: TGTGCCAGTGCTGGGCGACAGGGGGGCACAGATACGCAGTATTTT.

V is TRBV5-1 and J is TRBJ1-3; 9 bases are shared with TRBD1. CDR1 and CDR2 from the germline V gene are SGHRS and YFSETQ. Losses at the gene ends were 1 base for V and 1 base for J; bases not matched to a gene: 9. This CDR3 is built from 18 residues. DNA for the CDR3: TGCGCCAGCAGCTTGCAGGGACAGGGACAATGGTCTGGAAACACCATATATTTT. The encoded protein is CASSLQGQGQWSGNTIYF.

This clone was recorded a few times. The chain carries TRBV19 and TRBJ2-5; the D gene is possibly TRBD1 (7 bases). Germline values: CDR1 LNHDA, CDR2 SQIVND (reference sequence). There are 16 residues in the CDR3. The V end lost 4 bases, the J end lost 4 bases, and 19 bases lay between the germline ends. CDR3 protein: CASSRTSQGTRETQYF. The CDR3 DNA reads as TGTGCCAGTAGTAGGACATCACAGGGGACTCGAGAGACCCAGTACTTC.

This chain links TRBV6-5 with TRBJ2-7; D not resolved. The V gene lost 4 bases and the J gene lost 4 bases, with 5 bases spanning the gap. CDR1 is MNHEY and CDR2 is SVGAGI in the germline V gene. The CDR3 consists of 11 residues. The chain's CDR3 is CASSSRYEQYF. For the CDR3, the DNA is TGTGCCAGCAGTTCGAGATACGAGCAGTACTTC.

The rearrangement uses TRBV5-4 and TRBJ1-1; D possibly corresponds to TRBD1 (5 bases). Trimming left V 2 bases short and J 13 bases short, with 15 bases between. The germline CDR1 and CDR2 sequences are SGHNT and YYREEE (reference sequence). The CDR3 sequence is 12 residues long. The CDR3 protein is CASSLSTGTDFF. The CDR3 nucleotides are TGTGCCAGCAGCTTAAGTACAGGAACGGATTTCTTT. The variable domain in full, completed from reference TRBV5-4 and TRBJ1-1, reads ETGVTQSPTHLIKTRGQQVTLRCSSQSGHNTVSWYQQALGQGPQFIFQYYREEENGRGNFPPRFSGLQFPNYSSELNVNALELDDSALYLCASSLSTGTDFFGQGTRLTVV.